A single T cell receptor beta chain is shown here with its context. This entry belongs to a study of blood T cell repertoires in COVID-19. Background on the study: Samples representing acute and convalescent COVID-19 were sourced from the United States, Italy and Spain.

Original data processing: Estimation of nucleated cell counts relied on the amplification of reference gene primers. TCRdb keeps only in-frame clones here, not all; method: immunoSEQ multiplex PCR. V, J and clone size reflect that table, while D and trimming were determined from the DNA. The table records 150,000 to 200,000 clones, around 89% of them present only once. Between the trimmed V and J ends, which lost 3 bases and 3 bases, there was a span of 8 bases. The CDR3 length is 13 residues. Sequencing was done on a sample of peripheral blood. The V call is TRBV12-3 or TRBV12-4, the J call TRBJ1-1; D uncertain. The source is a man aged 55 to 70 with acute or convalescent COVID-19. This chain's CDR3 is CASSFLQYTEAFF. DNA of the CDR3: TGTGCCAGCAGTTTCTTACAGTACACTGAAGCTTTCTTT.